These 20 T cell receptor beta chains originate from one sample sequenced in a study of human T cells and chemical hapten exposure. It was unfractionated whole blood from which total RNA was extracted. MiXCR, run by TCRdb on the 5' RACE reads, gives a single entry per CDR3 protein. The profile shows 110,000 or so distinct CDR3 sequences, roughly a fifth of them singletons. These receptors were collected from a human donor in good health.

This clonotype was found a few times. The CDR3 DNA follows: TGTGCCAGCAGAACCGTAAATTCACCCCTCCACTTT. Its translation: CASRTVNSPLHF. J is TRBJ1-6 and V is TRBV6-5, with no clear D. Germline V gene data show CDR1 as MNHEY and CDR2 as SVGAGI. This CDR3 has 12 amino acids. Between the trimmed V and J ends, which lost 6 bases and 7 bases, there was a span of 7 bases.

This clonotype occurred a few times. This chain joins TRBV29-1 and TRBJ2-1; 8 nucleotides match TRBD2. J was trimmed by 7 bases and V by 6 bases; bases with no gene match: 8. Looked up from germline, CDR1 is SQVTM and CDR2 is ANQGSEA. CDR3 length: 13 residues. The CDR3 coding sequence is TGCAGCGTGCTAAGCGGGAGTCGGAATGAGCAGTTCTTC. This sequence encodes CSVLSGSRNEQFF.

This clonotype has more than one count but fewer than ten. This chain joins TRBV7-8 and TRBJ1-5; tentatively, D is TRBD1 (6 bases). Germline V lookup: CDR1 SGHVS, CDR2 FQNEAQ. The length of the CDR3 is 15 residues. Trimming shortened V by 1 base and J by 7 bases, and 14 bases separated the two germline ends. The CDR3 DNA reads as TGTGCCAGCAGCTTAGAGGGGCTACAGGGACAGCCCCAGCATTTT. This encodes CASSLEGLQGQPQHF.

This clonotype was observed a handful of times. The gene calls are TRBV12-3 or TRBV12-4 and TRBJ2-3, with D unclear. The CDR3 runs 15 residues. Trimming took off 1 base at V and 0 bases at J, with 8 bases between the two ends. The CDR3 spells CASSLGPISTDTQYF. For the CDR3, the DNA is TGTGCCAGCAGTTTAGGGCCCATTAGCACAGATACGCAGTATTTT.

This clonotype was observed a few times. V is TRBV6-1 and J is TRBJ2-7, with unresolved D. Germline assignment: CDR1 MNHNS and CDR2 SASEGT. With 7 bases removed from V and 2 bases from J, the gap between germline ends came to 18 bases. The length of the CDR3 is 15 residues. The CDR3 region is CASTVLIWGTYEQYF. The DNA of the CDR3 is TGTGCCAGCACCGTACTCATTTGGGGTACCTACGAGCAGTACTTC.

The CDR3 DNA is TGTGCCAGCAGTGGGGGTCTGGACCCCCTTAACGAGCAGTACTTC. It yields the protein CASSGGLDPLNEQYF. The chain carries TRBV2 and TRBJ2-7, with D hard to call. The germline CDR1 and CDR2 sequences are SNHLY and FYNNEI. V gave up 4 bases and J gave up 5 bases, with 18 bases separating them. CDR3 length: 15 amino acids.

CDR3 amino acids: CASSLVARGVQETQYF. CDR3 sequence (DNA): TGTGCCAGCAGTTTAGTGGCCCGTGGAGTACAAGAGACCCAGTACTTC. The gene calls are TRBV28 and TRBJ2-5, with D unresolved. The CDR3 spans 16 residues. Germline V gene sequence: CDR1 MDHEN, CDR2 SYDVKM. Trimming took 2 bases from V and 2 from J, leaving 15 bases between them.

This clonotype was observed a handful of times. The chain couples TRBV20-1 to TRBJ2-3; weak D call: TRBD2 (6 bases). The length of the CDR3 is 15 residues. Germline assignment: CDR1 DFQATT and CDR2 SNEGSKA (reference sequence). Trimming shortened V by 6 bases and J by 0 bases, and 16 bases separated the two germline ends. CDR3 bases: TGCAGTGCGTCCGGGGGACCCCCAAGCACAGATACGCAGTATTTT. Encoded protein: CSASGGPPSTDTQYF.

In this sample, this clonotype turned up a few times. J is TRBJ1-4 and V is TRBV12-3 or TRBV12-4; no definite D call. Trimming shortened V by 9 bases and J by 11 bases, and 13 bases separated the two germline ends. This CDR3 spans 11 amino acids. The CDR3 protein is CASGRGYKLFF. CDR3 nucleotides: TGTGCCAGTGGACGGGGATATAAACTGTTTTTT.

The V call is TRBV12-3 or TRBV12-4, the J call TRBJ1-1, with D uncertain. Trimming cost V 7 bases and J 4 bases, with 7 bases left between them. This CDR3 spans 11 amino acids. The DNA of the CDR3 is TGTGCCAGCATTGGAGGCACTGAAGCTTTCTTT. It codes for CASIGGTEAFF.

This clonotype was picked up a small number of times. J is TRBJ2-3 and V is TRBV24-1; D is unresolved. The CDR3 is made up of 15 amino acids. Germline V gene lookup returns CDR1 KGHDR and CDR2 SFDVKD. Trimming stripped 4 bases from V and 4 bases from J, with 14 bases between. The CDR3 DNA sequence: TGTGCCACCAGTGAAGCCACCTCTCTAGCAGATACGCAGTATTTT. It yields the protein CATSEATSLADTQYF.

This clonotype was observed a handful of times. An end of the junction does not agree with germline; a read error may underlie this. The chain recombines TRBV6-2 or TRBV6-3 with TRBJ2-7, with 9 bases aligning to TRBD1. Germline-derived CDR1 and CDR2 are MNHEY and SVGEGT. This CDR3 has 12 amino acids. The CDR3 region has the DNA TGTGCCAGCAATTACAGGGGGCTCGAGCAGTACTTC. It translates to CASNYRGLEQYF.

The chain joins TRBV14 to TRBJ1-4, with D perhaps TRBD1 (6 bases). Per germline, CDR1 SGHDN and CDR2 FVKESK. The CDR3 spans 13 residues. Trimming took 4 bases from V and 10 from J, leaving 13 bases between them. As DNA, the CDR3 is TGTGCCAGCAGCCCGGACAGTCGGGGAAAACTGTTTTTT. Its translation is CASSPDSRGKLFF.

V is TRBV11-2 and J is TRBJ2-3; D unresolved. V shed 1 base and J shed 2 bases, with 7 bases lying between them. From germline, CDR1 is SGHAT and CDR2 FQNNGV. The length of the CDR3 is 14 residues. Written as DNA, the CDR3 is TGTGCCAGCAGCTTAGGCGATACCACAGATACGCAGTATTTT. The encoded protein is CASSLGDTTDTQYF.

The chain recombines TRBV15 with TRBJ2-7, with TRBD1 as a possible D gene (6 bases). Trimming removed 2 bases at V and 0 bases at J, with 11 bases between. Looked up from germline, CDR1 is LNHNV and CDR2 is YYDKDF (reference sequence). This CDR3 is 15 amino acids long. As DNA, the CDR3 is TGTGCCACCAGCAGACAACAGGGAAGCTCCTACGAGCAGTACTTC. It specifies CATSRQQGSSYEQYF.

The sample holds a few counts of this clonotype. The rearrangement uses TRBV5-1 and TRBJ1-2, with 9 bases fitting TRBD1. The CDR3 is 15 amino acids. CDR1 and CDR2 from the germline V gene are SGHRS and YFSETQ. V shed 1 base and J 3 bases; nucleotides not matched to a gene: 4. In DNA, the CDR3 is TGCGCCAGCAGCTTGACAGGGGGCGCGGACTATGGCTACACCTTC. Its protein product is CASSLTGGADYGYTF. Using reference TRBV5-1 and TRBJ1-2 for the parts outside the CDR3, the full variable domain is KAGVTQTPRYLIKTRGQQVTLSCSPISGHRSVSWYQQTPGQGLQFLFEYFSETQRNKGNFPGRFSGRQFSNSRSEMNVSTLELGDSALYLCASSLTGGADYGYTFGSGTRLTVV.

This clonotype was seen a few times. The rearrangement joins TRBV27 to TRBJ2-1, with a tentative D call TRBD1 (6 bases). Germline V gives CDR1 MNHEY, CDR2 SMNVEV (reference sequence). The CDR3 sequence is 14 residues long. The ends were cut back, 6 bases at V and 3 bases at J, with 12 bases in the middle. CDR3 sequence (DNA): TGTGCCAGCAGCGGGACACTCCTCTACAATGAGCAGTTCTTC. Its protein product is CASSGTLLYNEQFF.

Written as DNA, the CDR3 is TGTGCCAGCAGTTCCCCCCGACGGCGGGAGACAGATACGCAGTATTTT. It codes for CASSSPRRRETDTQYF. This sequence joins TRBV28 and TRBJ2-3; 7 bases agree with TRBD2. CDR1 and CDR2 from the germline V gene are MDHEN and SYDVKM. This CDR3 is built from 16 residues. Trimming removed 4 bases from V and 3 bases from J; junction bases left unmatched: 10.

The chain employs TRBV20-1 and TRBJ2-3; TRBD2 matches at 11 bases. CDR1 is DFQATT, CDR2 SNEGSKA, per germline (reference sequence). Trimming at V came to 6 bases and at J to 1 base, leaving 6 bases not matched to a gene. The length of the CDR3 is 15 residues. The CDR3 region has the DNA TGCAGTGCCAAGACTAGCGGGGCCCGCACAGATACGCAGTATTTT. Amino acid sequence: CSAKTSGARTDTQYF.

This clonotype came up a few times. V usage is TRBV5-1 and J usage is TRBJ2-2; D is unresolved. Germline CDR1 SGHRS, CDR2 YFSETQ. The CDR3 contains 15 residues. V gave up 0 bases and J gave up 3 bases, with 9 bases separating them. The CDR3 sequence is CASSLEGSDTGELFF. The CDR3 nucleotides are TGCGCCAGCAGCTTGGAGGGCAGTGACACCGGGGAGCTGTTTTTT.